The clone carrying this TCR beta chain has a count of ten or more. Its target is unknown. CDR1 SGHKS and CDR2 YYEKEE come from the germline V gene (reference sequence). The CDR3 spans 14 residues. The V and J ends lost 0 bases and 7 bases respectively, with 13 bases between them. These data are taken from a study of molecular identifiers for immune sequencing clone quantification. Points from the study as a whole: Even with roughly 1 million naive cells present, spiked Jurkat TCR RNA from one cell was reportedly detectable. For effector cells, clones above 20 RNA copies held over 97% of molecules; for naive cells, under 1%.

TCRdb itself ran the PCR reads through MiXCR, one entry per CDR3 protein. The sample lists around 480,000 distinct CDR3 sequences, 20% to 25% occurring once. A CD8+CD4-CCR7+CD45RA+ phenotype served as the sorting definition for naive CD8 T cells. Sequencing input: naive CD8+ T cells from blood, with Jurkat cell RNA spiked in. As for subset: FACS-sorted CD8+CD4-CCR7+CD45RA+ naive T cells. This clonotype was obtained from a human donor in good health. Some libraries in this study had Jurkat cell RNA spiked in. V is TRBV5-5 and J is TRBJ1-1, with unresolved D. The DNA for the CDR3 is TGTGCCAGCAGCTTGGAGGGATCCGCAGTTGAAGCTTTCTTT. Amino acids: CASSLEGSAVEAFF.